This T cell receptor (beta chain) was recovered during a study of cytomegalovirus exposure and HLA in healthy donors. Per germline, CDR1 MNHEY and CDR2 SMNVEV (reference sequence). The CDR3 covers 16 residues. The V gene lost 5 bases and the J gene lost 1 base, with 17 bases spanning the gap. It was with 60 Vbeta and 13 Jbeta primers that the PCR ran. Some clones are missing from TCRdb's copy, which holds only in-frame ones; the method was immunoSEQ multiplex PCR. Of around 99,000 clones listed, less than 85% are singletons. Sequencing was performed on PBMCs. J is TRBJ2-5 and V is TRBV27, with D possibly being TRBD1 (6 bases). This receptor was obtained from a man aged 18 to 29 in good health and CMV-seronegative. This CDR3 is CASSISGVGAQETQYF. DNA of the CDR3: TGTGCCAGCAGTATCTCTGGGGTGGGGGCCCAAGAGACCCAGTACTTC.